Detailed here is one TCR beta chain. The CDR3 runs 15 residues. After removal of 5 bases from V and 5 bases from J, the junction contained 8 bases not matched to a gene. Germline-derived CDR1 and CDR2 are LNHDA and SQIVND (reference sequence). As handled by the study authors: Reference gene primer amplification in the assay estimated nucleated cell counts. Generated by immunoSEQ multiplex PCR, the TCRdb table keeps only in-frame clones and is missing some. The V and J calls and clone size were taken over from that table, and D and trimming were inferred from the DNA. The sample yields 200,000 or so clones, about 85% seen once. The data derive from a study of blood T cell repertoires in COVID-19. Study-wide context: Acute-phase and convalescent COVID-19 samples originated in the United States, Italy and Spain. PBMCs, B-cell-depleted T cells, or T cells provided the cDNA or gDNA that made up the material.

Sequencing was performed on peripheral blood. This clonotype originated in a man between 45 and 60 years old who had recovered from COVID-19. The chain combines TRBV19 with TRBJ2-1, with 8 bases matching TRBD2. CDR3 DNA sequence: TGTGCCAGTAGTCGCTCGGGACTAGACCACAATGAGCAGTTCTTC. It translates to CASSRSGLDHNEQFF.